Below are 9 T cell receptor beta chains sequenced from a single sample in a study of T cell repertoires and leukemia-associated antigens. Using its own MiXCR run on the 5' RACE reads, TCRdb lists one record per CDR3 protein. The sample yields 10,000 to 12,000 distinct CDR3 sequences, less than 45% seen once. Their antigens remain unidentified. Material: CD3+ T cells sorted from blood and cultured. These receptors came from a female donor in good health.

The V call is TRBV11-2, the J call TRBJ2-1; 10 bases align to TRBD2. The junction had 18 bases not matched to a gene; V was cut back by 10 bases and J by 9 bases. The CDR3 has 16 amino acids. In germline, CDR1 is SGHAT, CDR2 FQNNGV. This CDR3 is CANSLYSGRLGSEQFF. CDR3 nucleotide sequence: TGTGCCAACAGTCTCTATAGCGGGAGGTTAGGTAGTGAGCAGTTCTTC.

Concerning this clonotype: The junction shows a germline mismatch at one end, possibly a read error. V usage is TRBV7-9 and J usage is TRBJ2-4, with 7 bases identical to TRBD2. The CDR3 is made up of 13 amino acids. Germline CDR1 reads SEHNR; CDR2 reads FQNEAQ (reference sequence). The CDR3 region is CAGSLGLAGDPYF. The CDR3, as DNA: TGTGCCGGCAGTTTAGGTCTGGCGGGAGATCCGTACTTC.

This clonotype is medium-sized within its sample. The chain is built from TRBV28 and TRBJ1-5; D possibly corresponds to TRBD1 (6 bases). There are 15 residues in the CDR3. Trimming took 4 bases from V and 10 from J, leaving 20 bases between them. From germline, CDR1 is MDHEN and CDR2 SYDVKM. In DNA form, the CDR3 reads TGTGCCAGCAGTTCGCCAGATGGGGGCGGAAGACCCCAGCATTTT. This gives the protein CASSSPDGGGRPQHF.

In DNA, the CDR3 is TGTGCCAGCAGCGTAGCCGGGACAGAGAACACTGAAGCTTTCTTT. As protein: CASSVAGTENTEAFF. The chain links TRBV9 to TRBJ1-1, with 7 bases aligning to TRBD1. V lost 0 bases, J lost 1 base, and 3 bases stayed unmatched. Germline CDR1 is SGDLS and CDR2 is YYNGEE. This CDR3 contains 15 residues.

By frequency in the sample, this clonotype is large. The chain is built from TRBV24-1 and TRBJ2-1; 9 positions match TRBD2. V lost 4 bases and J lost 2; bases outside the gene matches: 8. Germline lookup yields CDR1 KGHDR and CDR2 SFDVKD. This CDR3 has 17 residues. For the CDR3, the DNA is TGTGCCACCAGTGACCCAACTAGCGGGTACGCCTACAATGAGCAGTTCTTC. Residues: CATSDPTSGYAYNEQFF.

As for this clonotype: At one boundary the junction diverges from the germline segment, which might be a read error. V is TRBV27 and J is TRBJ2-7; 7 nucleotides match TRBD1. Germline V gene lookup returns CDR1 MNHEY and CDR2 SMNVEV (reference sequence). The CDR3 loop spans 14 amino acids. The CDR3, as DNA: TGTGCCGGCAGCCATGACAGGGACCCCTACGAGCAGTACTTC. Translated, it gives CAGSHDRDPYEQYF.

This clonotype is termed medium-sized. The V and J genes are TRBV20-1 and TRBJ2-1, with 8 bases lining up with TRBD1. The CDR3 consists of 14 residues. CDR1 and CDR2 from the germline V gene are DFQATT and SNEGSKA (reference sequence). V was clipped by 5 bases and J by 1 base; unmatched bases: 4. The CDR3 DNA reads TGCAGTGCTGTGGACAGGGATTCCTACAATGAGCAGTTCTTC. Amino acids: CSAVDRDSYNEQFF.

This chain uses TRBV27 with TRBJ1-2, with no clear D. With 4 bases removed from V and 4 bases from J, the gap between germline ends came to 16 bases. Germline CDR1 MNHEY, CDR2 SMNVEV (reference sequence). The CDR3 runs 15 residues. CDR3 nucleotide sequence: TGTGCCAGCAGTTCCCGGGCCTCCCCGGCCTATGGCTACACCTTC. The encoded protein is CASSSRASPAYGYTF.

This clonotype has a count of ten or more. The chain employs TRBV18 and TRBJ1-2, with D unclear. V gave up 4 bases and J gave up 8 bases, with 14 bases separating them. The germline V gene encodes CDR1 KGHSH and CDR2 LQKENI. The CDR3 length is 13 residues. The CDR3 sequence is CASSLDNPRGYTF. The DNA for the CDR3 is TGTGCCAGCTCACTTGACAACCCCAGAGGCTACACCTTC.